The T cell receptor (beta chain) under discussion was sequenced for a study of cytomegalovirus exposure and HLA in healthy donors. Comment on this clone: Its antigen is not identified.

J lost 5 bases, V lost 6 bases, and 7 bases had no gene match. In germline, CDR1 is MDHEN, CDR2 SYDVKM. The CDR3 consists of 15 residues. PCR was performed using 60 Vbeta and 13 Jbeta primers. Some clones are missing from TCRdb's copy, which holds only in-frame ones; the method was immunoSEQ multiplex PCR. Altogether about 200,000 clones are present, roughly 90% being singletons, with the ten largest covering around 0.3%. Study-level findings and limits: Trimming of TCR beta V- and J-genes showed a link, identified in a later analysis, to a missense DCLRE1C variant. In all likelihood, a cluster of highly shared sequence variants was a sequencing artifact. Among TCR beta chains of equal frequency, HLA-associated ones were more clonally expanded in a later analysis. The study found most TCR sequences rare, yet found some public TCRs in many donors.

This chain links TRBV28 with TRBJ1-5, with 10 bases identical to TRBD1. Sequenced input: PBMCs. This clonotype was obtained from a woman aged 30 to 39 in good health and CMV-seronegative. The CDR3 spells CASSSGQGGDQPQHF. DNA of the CDR3: TGTGCCAGCAGCTCAGGACAGGGGGGTGATCAGCCCCAGCATTTT.